Described below is a single T cell receptor beta chain sequence and its context. Its antigen specificity is not known. No base qualities exist here, and no much larger clone lies one base off it. The entry originates in a study of cytomegalovirus exposure and HLA in healthy donors (TCRdb year 2017). Concerning the study at large: An earlier analysis of approximately 640 of the donors reported about 250 Gb of sequence data and roughly 110 million unique TCR beta sequences from about 180 million T cells. To predict cytomegalovirus infection status, the study combined high-throughput TCR immunosequencing, statistical association of individual TCRs with disease status, and machine learning. The later analysis used no new phenotypic data to find candidate immune exposures, relying instead on TCR beta sequences and their occurrence across donors. To study patterns of TCR occurrence, a later analysis re-analyzed previously published TCR beta repertoires from several hundred donors and added high-resolution HLA genotyping. An early release covering just under 650 HLA-typed donors comprised 300 to 350 gigabases of sequencing data and roughly 85 million unique TCR sequences. The number of typed donors differed by locus: about 629-630 for A, B, C, DRB1 and DQB1; 500 to 550 for DQA1; 606 for DPA1; and 450 to 480 for DPB1. The study profiled the T cell repertoires of 500 to 800 subjects by immunosequencing and related them to cytomegalovirus serostatus. Genome-wide SNP genotypes for about 65% of the roughly 670 donors were used in a later genetic analysis, which treated that subset as a discovery cohort. The genetic ancestry cluster associated with self-reported Caucasian donors included roughly four fifths of the roughly 360 genotyped donors. Among some 410 genotyped donors of the cohort, an average of approximately 220,000 unique TCR beta nucleotide sequences was sequenced per donor, of which about 20% were non-productive. To decide whether each TCR beta V gene segment behaved as functional or pseudogenic, an earlier analysis of fewer than 750 of the donors relied on high-throughput TCR beta sequencing. Along with the approximately 650-subject first cohort, a separate validation cohort of over 90 different subjects was used. A handful of DR-DQ haplotypes were handled as single units for association and clustering because linkage in the cohort was strong. The study aimed to test whether signatures of past pathogen exposure could be identified by cataloging public T cell receptors. All discovery cohort repertoires had been generated using a single sequencing platform. Both class I and class II loci were covered by HLA typing, at four-digit resolution. Donor age, sex, ethnicity and CMV serostatus were compiled together with the repertoire data.

Libraries came from the immunoSEQ multiplex PCR assay. For the multiplex PCR, a mixture combining 60 forward primers for TCR Vbeta segments and 13 reverse primers for TCR Jbeta segments was used. Amplification of the CDR3 region of rearranged TCR beta genes was performed with a multiplex PCR assay on genomic DNA. The Illumina HiSeq System was used to sequence the amplified TCR beta libraries as 87-base-pair reads. In the authors' own workflow: In a later analysis, some 80 million unique TCR beta chains were counted across the roughly 670 repertoires, and around 10 million of these chains were shared by at least two donors. To remove PCR and sequencing errors, raw reads were error-corrected and collapsed into unique sequences using a nearest-neighbor algorithm that merged closely related sequences. To assign V, D and J gene segments, CDR3 sequences were aligned to IMGT reference sequences. For a sequence to be retained, a match of at least six nucleotides to both a V gene segment and a J gene segment was required. A rearrangement counted as productive if the CDR3 had no stop codons and remained in frame with V and J, and every other rearrangement counted as non-productive. Following IMGT convention, CDR3 was defined as the stretch from the second conserved V-encoded cysteine up to the conserved J-encoded phenylalanine. The earlier analysis of some 580 of the donors excluded any sequence lacking an unambiguous match to a single V gene segment. An earlier analysis of some 610 of the donors called V segments functional above 56.7% productive rearrangements and segregating when the between-donor standard deviation exceeded 5%. To diagnose cytomegalovirus status from the catalog of TCR beta chain sequences, a statistical classification framework was built. A later analysis assigned V and J genes by comparing TCR nucleotide sequences with IMGT/GENE-DB human TR gene sequences. In a later analysis, CDR3 sequences and most-parsimonious VDJ recombination scenarios were assigned using the TCRdist pipeline. A later analysis defined each TCR beta chain by its CDR3 amino acid sequence plus V-gene family, and excluded reads lacking a unique V-gene family. As a way to deal with suspected cross-contamination and a sequencing artifact, a later analysis dropped more than 500 nucleotide sequences that were highly shared and had low generation probability. In a later analysis, a clonal expansion index for each public chain was calculated from normalized within-repertoire ranks of inferred template counts. In a later analysis, generation probabilities were computed using a VDJ recombination model fitted to out-of-frame rearrangements, and the results were checked against IGoR. Hypergeometric tests were used in a later analysis to score TCR-TCR, TCR-HLA and TCR-CMV co-occurrence, with a repertoire-size bias correction applied to the TCR pairs. A later analysis estimated false discovery rates by permuting HLA or CMV assignments 20 times. In a later analysis, co-occurring TCRs were grouped using DBSCAN, and TCRdist sequence similarity was added for clustering within HLA-allele-positive subsets. Repertoires with fewer than 30,000 or more than 120,000 public chains, plus five repertoires with anomalous nucleotide sharing, were excluded from co-occurrence clustering. This is the immuneACCESS table as TCRdb keeps it, with only in-frame sequences that have V and J called. A part of the clones is gone; compared with another copy, unresolved V genes explain less than half, and the rest is unexplained. That table gives V, J and clone size, and the DNA gave D and trimming. The sample table contains approximately 110,000 clones; only one count was recorded for 65% to 75% of them. The ten top clones hold approximately 4.4% of the sample.

The V and J ends are trimmed by 4 bases and 2 bases, leaving 10 bases between them. From the cysteine up to the phenylalanine, the CDR3 has a length of 13 residues. The CDR3 DNA has 39 bases and is translated from base 1. CDR1 and CDR2 (SGHDT, YYEEEE) derive from the germline V gene. The cohort was made up of 666 healthy bone marrow donors. All cohort members were sampled while nominally healthy, although unrecorded immune exposures were likely present. The donor was CMV seropositive and belonged to the group of over 250 seropositive cohort members. A peripheral blood sample was provided by each donor, and peripheral blood mononuclear cells were used for TCR beta sequencing. Genomic DNA extraction from the blood cell samples was performed with the Qiagen DNeasy Blood Extraction Kit. Points the paper makes about the study in general: According to a later genetic analysis, donors in an Asian-associated ancestry cluster had fewer N-insertions in productive TCRs than the approximately 610-donor mean. The study gave a list of some 150 TCR beta chains associated with cytomegalovirus. A further reported finding was that TCR beta sequences accurately predicted the HLA-A and HLA-B alleles for most subjects in the first cohort. Broadly in line with IMGT annotations, most TCR beta V segments showed up in productive rearrangements about 90% or about 30% of the time in an earlier analysis of roughly 590 of the donors. In a later genetic analysis, a missense DCLRE1C variant was associated with V-gene and J-gene trimming of TCR beta chains, and the association was replicated in an independent cohort. Compared with equally common non-associated chains, HLA-associated TCR beta chains in a later analysis were more clonally expanded and had lower generation probabilities. HLA typing was unavailable for some donors at each locus, so association tests used only the typed subset. The classifier was reported to diagnose cytomegalovirus status with high specificity and sensitivity in both the original and validation cohorts. In a later analysis, several top co-occurrence clusters were reported to appear linked to parvovirus B19, influenza, CMV and Epstein-Barr virus. Only TCR beta chains were sequenced in this cohort, and the absence of alpha or paired-chain data limited detectable features. The sequencing pipeline was judged likely to have produced a cluster of highly shared sequence variants as a technical artifact. The 87-base-pair reads could not distinguish some IMGT-functional V segments, including TRBV6-2 and TRBV6-3, so those segments were excluded. Correlated functional status among segregating V segments might be attributable to linkage disequilibrium, but an unknown experimental factor could not be ruled out. Immune exposure information for the cohort was limited to CMV serostatus. In vitro tests confirmed that three of the cytomegalovirus-associated TCR beta chains recognize cytomegalovirus antigens. A later analysis found that TCR association rates varied across HLA loci, with DRB1 alleles showing the most associated TCRs and HLA-C alleles the fewest. It was suggested by the authors that the approach could potentially be generalized to other disease states and immunological phenotypes. Most TCR sequences were observed very rarely across donors, whereas some public TCRs were present in many individuals. The earlier analysis of almost 600 of the donors excluded some 15 rarely observed V segments, including chromosome 9 orphons, because counts were too low. When HLA alleles, especially DR and DQ, strongly co-occurred, TCR associations were difficult to assign to individual alleles. Sequencing depth was assumed to be roughly uniform across donors in the presence/absence analyses, though that assumption may not hold. At a false discovery rate of 0.05, a later analysis linked some 17,000 TCR beta sequences to specific HLA alleles. According to a later analysis, most CMV-associated TCR beta chains appeared to be HLA-restricted, and the HLA associations seemed to be driven largely by CMV exposure.

Sequencing used PBMCs. The chain couples TRBV5-6 to TRBJ2-7; possibly the D gene is TRBD1, per 6 matching bases. The receptor was isolated from a man aged 25 to 40 in good health and CMV-seropositive. The CDR3 reads CASSRGNPYEQYF. The sequence in DNA is TGTGCCAGCAGCAGGGGGAATCCCTACGAGCAGTACTTC.